Listed here are 6 T cell receptor beta chains from one sample, sequenced in a study of cytomegalovirus exposure and HLA in healthy donors. The study ran its PCR with 60 Vbeta and 13 Jbeta primers. Clones were read by immunoSEQ multiplex PCR, and TCRdb kept only the in-frame ones, dropping some. In the table there are 110,000 to 150,000 clones, 80% to 90% of which are singletons. The specimen was PBMCs. The source of these receptors is a boy between 2 and 10 years old in good health and CMV-seronegative.

The chain joins TRBV4-2 to TRBJ2-2, with 11 bases aligning to TRBD1. The CDR3 totals 16 residues. The germline V gene has CDR1 LGHNA and CDR2 YNFKEQ. V was clipped by 5 bases and J by 4 bases; unmatched bases: 6. The CDR3 is CASSAGQGAGTGELFF. The CDR3 DNA sequence: TGTGCCAGCAGCGCAGGACAGGGGGCTGGCACCGGGGAGCTGTTTTTT.

In its sample, this clone was seen once. This chain joins TRBV5-1 and TRBJ2-5; the match to TRBD2 covers 13 bases. Per the germline V gene, CDR1 is SGHRS and CDR2 is YFSETQ. This CDR3 has 18 amino acids. With 1 base clipped from V and 7 bases from J, the junction kept 13 bases outside the gene matches. This CDR3 is CASSLTSGGARLIGTQYF. Written as DNA, the CDR3 is TGCGCCAGCAGCTTGACTAGCGGGGGGGCCAGGTTAATTGGGACCCAGTACTTC.

This clone appeared a single time. The V call is TRBV7-9, the J call TRBJ1-1; 9 bases are shared with TRBD1. This CDR3 spans 17 amino acids. Germline V lookup: CDR1 SEHNR, CDR2 FQNEAQ (reference sequence). Trimming cost V 3 bases and J 7 bases; bases outside gene matches: 15. The DNA of the CDR3 is TGTGCCAGCAGCTTTGGGTCCGCGGGACAGGGCCCGATTGAAGCTTTCTTT. It encodes CASSFGSAGQGPIEAFF.

The chain couples TRBV27 to TRBJ1-1; 9 bases are shared with TRBD1. In germline, CDR1 is MNHEY, CDR2 SMNVEV (reference sequence). The CDR3 covers 18 residues. J lost 3 bases, V lost 2 bases, and 13 bases had no gene match. The CDR3, as DNA: TGTGCCAGCAGTTTAGCCGCCCCGACAGGGGGTAGGGACACTGAAGCTTTCTTT. It specifies CASSLAAPTGGRDTEAFF.

The table lists this clone with a few counts. V and J are TRBV7-9 and TRBJ1-1; 7 bases agree with TRBD1. The CDR3 contains 15 residues. Losses at the gene ends were 4 bases for V and 0 bases for J; bases not matched to a gene: 5. The germline V gene has CDR1 SEHNR and CDR2 FQNEAQ (reference sequence). The CDR3 is CASSSGQLMNTEAFF. CDR3 bases: TGTGCCAGCAGCTCGGGACAGCTGATGAACACTGAAGCTTTCTTT.

The V gene is TRBV6-6, the J gene TRBJ1-2; D is perhaps TRBD1 (5 bases). The CDR3 extends over 16 amino acids. The V and J ends lost 3 bases and 4 bases respectively, with 18 bases between them. The germline CDR1 and CDR2 sequences are MNHNY and SVGAGI (reference sequence). CDR3 sequence (DNA): TGTGCCAGCAGTTATCCTTCCCCAGACAGCCTCTATGGCTACACCTTC. Translating it yields CASSYPSPDSLYGYTF.